These T cell receptor beta chains were read from a single sample in a study of siplizumab effects on memory and regulatory T cells. Data came from immunoSEQ multiplex PCR; TCRdb stores just in-frame clones and leaves some out. The sample holds some 100,000 clones, approximately 91% seen once. Sequencing input: non-Treg CD4+ T cells sorted from blood. Receptor source: a human donor in good health. Both conserved end residues are part of each CDR3.

v_gene,CDR3aa
TRBV19,CASMAGSYEQYF
TRBV4-1,CASSKTLVAGDYGYTF
TRBV10-3,CAISELTSGRGSEQFF
TRBV27,CASSLRPGQGTYNEQFF
TRBV7-7,CASSLGRGSGANVLTF
TRBV6-6,CASRLTFRGETQYF
TRBV6-1,CASTANRGPYEQYF
TRBV28,CAGPLSATAAYEQYF
TRBV5-1,CASSPRAGSDAEAFF
TRBV11-3,CASGEKAGGIYNEQFF
TRBV7-3,CASSPSGSRYEQYF
TRBV7-2,CASSSLLAGAYEQYF
TRBV5-1,CASSSGHSGANVLTF
TRBV9,CASSAILSSNEQFF
TRBV5-4,CASSLGGQGNIQYF
TRBV7-9,CASSPWGGESPYNEQFF
TRBV29-1,CSVEGLAGLNEQFF
TRBV30,CAWTPGGQGNSPLHF
TRBV7-2,CASSPPGLEETQYF
TRBV28,CASSTTSGSVDEQFF
TRBV10-3,CAISGTSGRANEQYF
TRBV6-5,CASSYAGGRSTIYF
TRBV9,CASSGGDGSYGYTF
TRBV5-1,CASSNIAGAAADTQYF
TRBV5-6,CASSTIQGAGANVLTF
TRBV18,CASSLDLYNEQFF
TRBV11-2,CASSFSRSSYNEQFF
TRBV19,CASTIGGNTEAFF
TRBV9,CASSVEGTGYNEQFF
TRBV19,CASSLAGSSYNEQFF
TRBV2,CASSTGKKNGYTF
TRBV19,CASSKPGSSNQPQHF
TRBV27,CASSPGLAGGSTDTQYF
TRBV5-8,CASSLGKGGNQPQHF
TRBV28,CASSSSGVAGRYTF
TRBV7-2,CASSLAAGSYTIYF
TRBV4-1,CASSQGGGANYGYTF
TRBV5-4,CASSRGQSSYNSPLHF
TRBV18,CASSPYPGTSGANVLTF
TRBV11-3,CASSPLAGGTDTQYF
TRBV19,CASSMGLAGVTDTQYF
TRBV7-3,CASSLTTGASYNEQFF
TRBV9,CASSVDGGRSPLHF
TRBV21-1,CASDAQSGNYGYTF
TRBV11-3,CASSFGAGYQETQYF
TRBV20-1,CSAPDRDEQYF
TRBV2,CASSAGSGTYNEQFF
TRBV30,CAWSVLSEQYF
TRBV4-2,CASSQDFTGPAHHSYEQYF
TRBV6-4,CASSAGLGISSEQFF
TRBV2,CASSPLDKNYGYTF
TRBV10-2,CASTDRVLQPQHF
TRBV6-4,CASSDSWGPNPYGYTF
TRBV16,CASSKDTTYEQYF
TRBV4-1,CASSQVGQHYTGELFF
TRBV28,CASSLSQWDNEQFF
TRBV2,CASRDYGSGELFF
TRBV27,CASSPVSGTYSGANVLTF
TRBV11-3,CASSWGTGGADTEAFF